Listed here are 8 T cell receptor beta chains from one sample, sequenced in a study of shared clonotypes between healthy human individuals. Assay used: immunoSEQ multiplex PCR; TCRdb lists only in-frame clones, some missing. The profile covers some 650,000 clones, with around 97% appearing a single time and 0.055% to 0.07% taken by the ten largest. The sequencing sample was made of naive CD4+ T cells sorted from blood. Noted subset: CD45RA+ positively selected. The receptors come from a woman aged 25-40 years in good health.

The V call is TRBV7-9, the J call TRBJ1-2, with D possibly being TRBD1 (6 bases). Deletions cut 1 base from V and 3 bases from J, with 12 bases between. Germline assignment: CDR1 SEHNR and CDR2 FQNEAQ (reference sequence). The CDR3 consists of 15 residues. CDR3 in amino acids: CASSLVTGGDYGYTF. The CDR3 DNA reads as TGTGCCAGCAGCTTAGTGACGGGGGGCGACTATGGCTACACCTTC. Drawing the rest from reference TRBV7-9 and TRBJ1-2, the complete variable domain is DTGVSQNPRHKITKRGQNVTFRCDPISEHNRLYWYRQTLGQGPEFLTYFQNEAQLEKSRLLSDRFSAERPKGSFSTLEIQRTEQGDSAMYLCASSLVTGGDYGYTFGSGTRLTVV.

The chain joins TRBV5-1 to TRBJ2-1; TRBD1 agrees at 7 bases. The CDR3 covers 18 residues. Germline CDR1 and CDR2: SGHRS and YFSETQ. With V trimmed by 3 bases and J by 1 base, 13 bases remained unmatched. CDR3 bases: TGCGCCAGCAGCTCGCGAGGGGACAGCGTCGGTTCCTACAATGAGCAGTTCTTC. It codes for CASSSRGDSVGSYNEQFF.

V and J are TRBV4-2 and TRBJ1-2, with D hard to call. In germline, CDR1 is LGHNA, CDR2 YNFKEQ. This CDR3 region has 16 residues. Trimming took 0 bases from V and 0 from J, leaving 11 bases between them. DNA of the CDR3: TGTGCCAGCAGCCAAGATCCCGGAACAGCTAACTATGGCTACACCTTC. Its protein product is CASSQDPGTANYGYTF.

This chain joins TRBV4-2 and TRBJ2-5, with D possibly TRBD2 on 5 matching bases. Trimming pared 0 bases from V and 2 bases from J, leaving 10 bases between. Looked up from germline, CDR1 is LGHNA and CDR2 is YNFKEQ. The CDR3 spans 15 residues. CDR3 nucleotides: TGTGCCAGCAGCCAAGATGTCGGGGAGCAAGAGACCCAGTACTTC. This sequence encodes CASSQDVGEQETQYF.

The CDR3 DNA follows: TGTGCCAGTAGTGGTCTCGGGACAGGGGACCAGCCCCAGCATTTT. Translating it yields CASSGLGTGDQPQHF. The chain couples TRBV19 to TRBJ1-5; 10 nucleotides agree with TRBD1. Losses at the gene ends were 5 bases for V and 7 bases for J; bases not matched to a gene: 8. The CDR3 is 15 residues long. Per the germline V gene, CDR1 is LNHDA and CDR2 is SQIVND (reference sequence).

The chain has TRBV6-5 and TRBJ2-3, with TRBD2 identical over 8 bases. The CDR3 consists of 15 residues. The J segment lost 6 bases and the V segment lost 7 bases, leaving 12 bases of the junction unmatched. CDR1 is MNHEY, CDR2 SVGAGI, per germline. CDR3 sequence reads: CASKKLAEEGDTQYF. CDR3 bases: TGTGCCAGCAAAAAACTAGCGGAAGAGGGGGATACGCAGTATTTT.

This chain joins TRBV5-1 and TRBJ1-1; 8 nucleotides agree with TRBD1. This CDR3 comprises 14 residues. V dropped 7 bases and J dropped 3; count of bases not matched to a gene: 8. Germline V CDR1 and CDR2: SGHRS, YFSETQ. The CDR3 DNA reads as TGCGCCAGCTCCCAGGGGGCAAGGGACACTGAAGCTTTCTTT. The encoded protein is CASSQGARDTEAFF.

This chain links TRBV19 with TRBJ2-3; D is perhaps TRBD1 (6 bases). V was trimmed by 9 bases and J by 6 bases, leaving 22 bases between them. There are 15 residues in the CDR3. Germline V CDR1 and CDR2: LNHDA, SQIVND (reference sequence). CDR3 nucleotide sequence: TGTGCCAGCCGGGACACTTCCCGAGGGGCGGATACGCAGTATTTT. Its protein product is CASRDTSRGADTQYF. Drawing the rest from reference TRBV19 and TRBJ2-3, the complete variable domain is DGGITQSPKYLFRKEGQNVTLSCEQNLNHDAMYWYRQDPGQGLRLIYYSQIVNDFQKGDIAEGYSVSREKKESFPLTVTSAQKNPTAFYLCASRDTSRGADTQYFGPGTRLTVL.